The 12 T cell receptor beta chains below were found in one sample sequenced in a study of blood T cell repertoires in COVID-19. This table comes from immunoSEQ multiplex PCR, and its TCRdb copy is limited to in-frame clones, with some not included. The sample records around 260,000 clones, around 88% being singletons. The sequencing input was peripheral blood. The source is a man aged 25 to 40 with acute or convalescent COVID-19.

The table lists this clone with a count of one. This chain links TRBV28 with TRBJ2-7; 10 bases line up with TRBD1. CDR3 size: 17 residues. Germline assignment: CDR1 MDHEN and CDR2 SYDVKM. V dropped 4 bases and J dropped 1; count of bases not matched to a gene: 10. For the CDR3, the DNA is TGTGCCAGCAGTTCACCCTCACGGACAGGGGGATCCTACGAGCAGTACTTC. Protein sequence: CASSSPSRTGGSYEQYF. The full variable domain, in which reference TRBV28 and TRBJ2-7 provide the parts outside the CDR3, is DVKVTQSSRYLVKRTGEKVFLECVQDMDHENMFWYRQDPGLGLRLIYFSYDVKMKEKGDIPEGYSVSREKKERFSLILESASTNQTSMYLCASSSPSRTGGSYEQYFGPGTRLTVT.

V is TRBV6-5 and J is TRBJ2-3; 8 bases are shared with TRBD1. V lost 9 bases and J lost 5; bases outside the gene matches: 7. The V gene's germline CDR1 is MNHEY and CDR2 SVGAGI. CDR3 length equals 13 residues. The CDR3 here is CASATGVIDTQYF. The CDR3 bases are TGTGCCAGTGCGACAGGGGTGATAGATACGCAGTATTTT.

This clone is a singleton in its sample. The chain recombines TRBV30 with TRBJ1-4, with TRBD1 identical over 8 bases. The CDR3 spans 15 residues. V shed 0 bases, J shed 8 bases, and the junction held 8 bases outside the gene matches. Germline V gene sequence: CDR1 GTSNPN, CDR2 SVGIG (reference sequence). The CDR3 DNA sequence: TGTGCCTGGAGTGTTCTGGGACAGGCTGTGGAAAAACTGTTTTTT. Translation: CAWSVLGQAVEKLFF.

This clone was counted between two and nine times. The chain has TRBV30 and TRBJ1-5; 12 bases match TRBD1. Germline CDR1 is GTSNPN and CDR2 is SVGIG (reference sequence). This CDR3 is 13 amino acids long. J was trimmed by 7 bases and V by 5 bases; bases with no gene match: 3. The CDR3 loop is CAWGTGGGQPQHF. Written as DNA, the CDR3 is TGTGCCTGGGGGACAGGGGGCGGACAGCCCCAGCATTTT.

DNA of the CDR3: TGTGCCAGCAGCCAAGGGGGCTCTGGGGCCAACGTCCTGACTTTC. It yields the protein CASSQGGSGANVLTF. The chain is built from TRBV11-3 and TRBJ2-6; possibly TRBD1 for D (6 bases). V dropped 5 bases and J dropped 0 bases, with 8 bases sitting between them. The length of the CDR3 is 15 residues. Germline assignment: CDR1 SGHNT and CDR2 YENEEA.

The chain couples TRBV12-3 or TRBV12-4 to TRBJ2-5; 7 nucleotides align to TRBD2. This CDR3 contains 12 residues. The junction had 3 bases not matched to a gene; V was cut back by 6 bases and J by 5 bases. CDR3 residues: CASRRELETQYF. The CDR3 DNA reads TGTGCCAGCAGGCGGGAGTTGGAGACCCAGTACTTC.

This clone was seen just once. This chain joins TRBV5-1 and TRBJ2-1, with 8 bases aligning to TRBD2. V lost 5 bases and J lost 4; bases outside the gene matches: 8. The CDR3 runs 15 residues. CDR1 and CDR2 from the germline V gene are SGHRS and YFSETQ. CDR3 residues: CASSRGLGPYNEQFF. The CDR3 region has the DNA TGCGCCAGCAGTCGGGGACTAGGGCCTTACAATGAGCAGTTCTTC.

V and J are TRBV7-6 and TRBJ1-1; weak D call: TRBD1 (5 bases). The CDR3 consists of 13 residues. The V gene's germline CDR1 is SGHVS and CDR2 FNYEAQ. Trimming took off 5 bases at V and 0 bases at J, with 7 bases between the two ends. CDR3 sequence: CASSRGMNTEAFF. The CDR3 DNA sequence: TGTGCCAGCAGCCGGGGGATGAACACTGAAGCTTTCTTT.

The V call is TRBV29-1, the J call TRBJ2-7; D uncertain. The V and J ends lost 4 bases and 1 base respectively, with 8 bases between them. CDR1 is SQVTM and CDR2 is ANQGSEA in the germline V gene. CDR3 length: 12 amino acids. CDR3 in DNA: TGCAGCGTTGCAGGCAGATCCTACGAGCAGTACTTC. Translating gives CSVAGRSYEQYF.

The chain has TRBV5-6 and TRBJ1-6; 10 nucleotides agree with TRBD1. Per germline, CDR1 SGHDT and CDR2 YYEEEE. Losses at the gene ends were 5 bases for V and 9 bases for J; bases not matched to a gene: 8. The CDR3 covers 15 residues. CDR3 bases: TGTGCCAGCAGTCTAATCGGGACAGGGGTTTCACCCCTCCACTTT. Protein sequence: CASSLIGTGVSPLHF.

DNA of the CDR3: TGCGCCAGCAGCACGTGGGACAGGGCCCTCCTGGAGGGCTACACCTTC. It is translated as CASSTWDRALLEGYTF. The chain employs TRBV5-1 and TRBJ1-2; 9 positions agree with TRBD1. V lost 4 bases, J lost 8 bases, and 15 bases stayed unmatched. Germline CDR1 and CDR2: SGHRS and YFSETQ. The CDR3 consists of 16 residues.

The V call is TRBV6-5, the J call TRBJ2-1; TRBD2 matches at 10 bases. Trimming at V came to 8 bases and at J to 7 bases, leaving 5 bases not matched to a gene. The CDR3 runs to 13 residues. Germline CDR1 is MNHEY and CDR2 is SVGAGI. Here the CDR3 DNA reads TGTGCCAGCCGACTAGCGGGCGGGAATGAGCAGTTCTTC. This codes for CASRLAGGNEQFF.